This paragraph reports one T cell receptor (beta chain). Libraries were prepared by immunoSEQ multiplex PCR; TCRdb keeps only in-frame clonotypes and omits some of them. The table has about 68,000 clones, roughly 80% seen once. The data derive from a study of blood T cell repertoires in COVID-19. Study information: PBMCs, B-cell-depleted T cells, or T cells provided the cDNA or gDNA that made up the material.

Per germline, CDR1 SGHVS and CDR2 FNYEAQ. The CDR3 spans 16 residues. V dropped 5 bases and J dropped 2 bases, with 18 bases sitting between them. The clonotype was recovered from a man aged 45-65 years with active COVID-19. The V gene is TRBV7-6, the J gene TRBJ2-5, with D maybe TRBD2 (6 bases). Sequenced sample: peripheral blood. CDR3 coding DNA: TGTGCCAGCAGCCCCCTTGCGGGGACGGGACAAGAGACCCAGTACTTC. Encoded protein: CASSPLAGTGQETQYF.